The clone carrying this TCR beta chain was counted ten times or more. Trimming shortened V by 2 bases and J by 6 bases, and 16 bases separated the two germline ends. The germline gives CDR1 SGHDN, CDR2 FVKESK. The CDR3 covers 15 residues. TCRdb reprocessed the 5' RACE reads via MiXCR and lists one record per CDR3 protein. The data show approximately 74,000 distinct CDR3 sequences, around 5.2% seen once. These data belong to a study of neurological immune-mediated disorders. This sequence was found in a man younger than 35 with multiple sclerosis. The genes are TRBV14 and TRBJ1-2; TRBD1 is a possible D gene (5 bases). Sequencing was carried out using PBMCs. CDR3 amino acids: CASSQLLEGRDGYTF. The CDR3 DNA reads as TGTGCCAGCAGCCAACTTCTGGAGGGGAGAGATGGCTACACCTTC.